This T cell receptor (beta chain) was captured in a study of blood T cell repertoires in COVID-19. Repertoires were generated with immunoSEQ multiplex PCR, while TCRdb's copy carries only in-frame clones and drops some. Here the sample spans approximately 120,000 clones, roughly 79% being singletons. The germline V gene encodes CDR1 MNHNY and CDR2 SVGAGI (reference sequence). The germline V and J ends were trimmed by 5 bases and 0 bases, with 11 bases remaining between them. CDR3 length: 15 amino acids. This clone was observed a single time. Sample: peripheral blood. This receptor was identified in a human donor in a cohort sampled during active COVID-19. The chain combines TRBV6-6 with TRBJ2-1; D gene unclear. In DNA, the CDR3 is TGTGCCAGCAGTAGACTCGATAGCTCCTACAATGAGCAGTTCTTC. Its translation is CASSRLDSSYNEQFF.